The 10 T cell receptor beta chains reported below all come from one sample, sequenced in a study of blood T cell repertoires in COVID-19. Data came from immunoSEQ multiplex PCR; TCRdb stores just in-frame clones and leaves some out. The table includes 99,000 or so clones, approximately 87% detected once. Sequencing was done on a sample of peripheral blood. The receptors were gathered from a man aged 45-65 years with acute or convalescent COVID-19.

The rearrangement links TRBV28 to TRBJ2-7; TRBD2 is a possible D gene (6 bases). The CDR3 extends over 13 amino acids. The germline CDR1 and CDR2 sequences are MDHEN and SYDVKM. Trimming pared 6 bases from V and 3 bases from J, leaving 12 bases between. For the CDR3, the DNA is TGTGCCAGCAGACCTGATAGCGGCTACGAGCAGTACTTC. Translated: CASRPDSGYEQYF. The variable domain in full, with the rest retrieved from reference TRBV28 and TRBJ2-7, is DVKVTQSSRYLVKRTGEKVFLECVQDMDHENMFWYRQDPGLGLRLIYFSYDVKMKEKGDIPEGYSVSREKKERFSLILESASTNQTSMYLCASRPDSGYEQYFGPGTRLTVT.

The chain carries TRBV28 and TRBJ2-7, with 12 bases that match TRBD2. The CDR3 covers 17 residues. Looked up from germline, CDR1 is MDHEN and CDR2 is SYDVKM. Germline trimming cut 5 bases from V and 1 base from J; bases unmatched to any gene: 9. CDR3 in amino acids: CASSPERLAGDSYEQYF. CDR3 sequence (DNA): TGTGCCAGCAGTCCAGAGCGACTAGCGGGGGATTCCTACGAGCAGTACTTC.

Details on this clone: The junction and the germline gene differ at one end; a read error may be behind it. The chain joins TRBV13 to TRBJ2-1, with a tentative D call TRBD2 (5 bases). Germline V CDR1 and CDR2: PRHDT, FYEKMQ (reference sequence). The CDR3 totals 13 residues. The CDR3 DNA is TGTGCCAGCAGCTTAAGATGGGTCCCGGGGAAGATCTTC. Its protein is CASSLRWVPGKIF.

The rearrangement uses TRBV5-4 and TRBJ1-2; D is possibly TRBD1 (6 bases). Per the germline V gene, CDR1 is SGHNT and CDR2 is YYREEE (reference sequence). Trimming removed 4 bases from V and 5 bases from J, with 15 bases in between. The CDR3 length is 14 residues. CDR3 nucleotides: TGTGCCAGCAGCAGACAAGGGGGTCTTTATGGCTACACCTTC. Translation gives CASSRQGGLYGYTF.

This clone has a single count. The V gene is TRBV30, the J gene TRBJ2-7; the D gene is possibly TRBD1 (6 bases). Germline CDR1 is GTSNPN and CDR2 is SVGIG (reference sequence). The CDR3 has 15 residues. V was shortened by 5 bases and J by 2 bases, with 19 bases between the two germline ends. DNA of the CDR3: TGTGCCTGGGAGTCCCCCGGGACAACAGCCTACGAGCAGTACTTC. As protein: CAWESPGTTAYEQYF.

This clone was seen a single time. CDR3 protein: CASRRDRNSYEQYF. The CDR3 region has the DNA TGCGCCAGCAGGAGGGACAGGAACTCCTACGAGCAGTACTTC. The chain is built from TRBV5-1 and TRBJ2-7, with 8 bases fitting TRBD1. This CDR3 spans 14 amino acids. The V gene end was trimmed by 5 bases and the J gene end by 0 bases; junction bases not matched to a gene: 4. The germline V gene has CDR1 SGHRS and CDR2 YFSETQ.

This clone was found a few times. The gene calls are TRBV7-2 and TRBJ2-7; D is possibly TRBD2 (5 bases). V was trimmed by 1 base and J by 3 bases, leaving 10 bases between them. Germline lookup yields CDR1 SGHTA and CDR2 FQGNSA. This CDR3 comprises 14 residues. CDR3 protein: CASSLDVRDYEQYF. The CDR3 DNA sequence: TGTGCCAGCAGCTTAGACGTCCGGGACTACGAGCAGTACTTC.

The sample holds one count of this clone. This chain uses TRBV7-5 with TRBJ1-1; the DNA was not compared with TRBD1, the D call given in the table. TRBV7-5 is tagged as a pseudogene. CDR3 length: 16 residues. The CDR3 coding sequence is TGTGTCAGAAGCTCGCCAATCCGGGACAGGGACACTGAAGCTTTCTTT. As protein: CVRSSPIRDRDTEAFF.

The rearrangement joins TRBV3-1 (or the pseudogene TRBV3-2) to TRBJ1-3; a weak D match, TRBD1 (6 bases). Germline CDR1 is LGHDT and CDR2 is YNNKEL (reference sequence). V was shortened by 4 bases and J by 0 bases, with 13 bases between the two germline ends. CDR3 length: 16 residues. The chain's CDR3 is CASSPLGGRSGNTIYF. For the CDR3, the DNA is TGTGCCAGCAGCCCCTTGGGGGGGCGCTCTGGAAACACCATATATTTT.

The rearrangement joins TRBV28 to TRBJ1-2; 7 bases are a match to TRBD1. V shed 2 bases, J shed 0 bases, and the junction held 9 bases outside the gene matches. The CDR3 is made up of 17 amino acids. The germline V gene encodes CDR1 MDHEN and CDR2 SYDVKM. This chain's CDR3 is CASSLLLQGRANYGYTF. The CDR3 nucleotides read TGTGCCAGCAGTTTACTCTTACAGGGGAGAGCTAACTATGGCTACACCTTC.